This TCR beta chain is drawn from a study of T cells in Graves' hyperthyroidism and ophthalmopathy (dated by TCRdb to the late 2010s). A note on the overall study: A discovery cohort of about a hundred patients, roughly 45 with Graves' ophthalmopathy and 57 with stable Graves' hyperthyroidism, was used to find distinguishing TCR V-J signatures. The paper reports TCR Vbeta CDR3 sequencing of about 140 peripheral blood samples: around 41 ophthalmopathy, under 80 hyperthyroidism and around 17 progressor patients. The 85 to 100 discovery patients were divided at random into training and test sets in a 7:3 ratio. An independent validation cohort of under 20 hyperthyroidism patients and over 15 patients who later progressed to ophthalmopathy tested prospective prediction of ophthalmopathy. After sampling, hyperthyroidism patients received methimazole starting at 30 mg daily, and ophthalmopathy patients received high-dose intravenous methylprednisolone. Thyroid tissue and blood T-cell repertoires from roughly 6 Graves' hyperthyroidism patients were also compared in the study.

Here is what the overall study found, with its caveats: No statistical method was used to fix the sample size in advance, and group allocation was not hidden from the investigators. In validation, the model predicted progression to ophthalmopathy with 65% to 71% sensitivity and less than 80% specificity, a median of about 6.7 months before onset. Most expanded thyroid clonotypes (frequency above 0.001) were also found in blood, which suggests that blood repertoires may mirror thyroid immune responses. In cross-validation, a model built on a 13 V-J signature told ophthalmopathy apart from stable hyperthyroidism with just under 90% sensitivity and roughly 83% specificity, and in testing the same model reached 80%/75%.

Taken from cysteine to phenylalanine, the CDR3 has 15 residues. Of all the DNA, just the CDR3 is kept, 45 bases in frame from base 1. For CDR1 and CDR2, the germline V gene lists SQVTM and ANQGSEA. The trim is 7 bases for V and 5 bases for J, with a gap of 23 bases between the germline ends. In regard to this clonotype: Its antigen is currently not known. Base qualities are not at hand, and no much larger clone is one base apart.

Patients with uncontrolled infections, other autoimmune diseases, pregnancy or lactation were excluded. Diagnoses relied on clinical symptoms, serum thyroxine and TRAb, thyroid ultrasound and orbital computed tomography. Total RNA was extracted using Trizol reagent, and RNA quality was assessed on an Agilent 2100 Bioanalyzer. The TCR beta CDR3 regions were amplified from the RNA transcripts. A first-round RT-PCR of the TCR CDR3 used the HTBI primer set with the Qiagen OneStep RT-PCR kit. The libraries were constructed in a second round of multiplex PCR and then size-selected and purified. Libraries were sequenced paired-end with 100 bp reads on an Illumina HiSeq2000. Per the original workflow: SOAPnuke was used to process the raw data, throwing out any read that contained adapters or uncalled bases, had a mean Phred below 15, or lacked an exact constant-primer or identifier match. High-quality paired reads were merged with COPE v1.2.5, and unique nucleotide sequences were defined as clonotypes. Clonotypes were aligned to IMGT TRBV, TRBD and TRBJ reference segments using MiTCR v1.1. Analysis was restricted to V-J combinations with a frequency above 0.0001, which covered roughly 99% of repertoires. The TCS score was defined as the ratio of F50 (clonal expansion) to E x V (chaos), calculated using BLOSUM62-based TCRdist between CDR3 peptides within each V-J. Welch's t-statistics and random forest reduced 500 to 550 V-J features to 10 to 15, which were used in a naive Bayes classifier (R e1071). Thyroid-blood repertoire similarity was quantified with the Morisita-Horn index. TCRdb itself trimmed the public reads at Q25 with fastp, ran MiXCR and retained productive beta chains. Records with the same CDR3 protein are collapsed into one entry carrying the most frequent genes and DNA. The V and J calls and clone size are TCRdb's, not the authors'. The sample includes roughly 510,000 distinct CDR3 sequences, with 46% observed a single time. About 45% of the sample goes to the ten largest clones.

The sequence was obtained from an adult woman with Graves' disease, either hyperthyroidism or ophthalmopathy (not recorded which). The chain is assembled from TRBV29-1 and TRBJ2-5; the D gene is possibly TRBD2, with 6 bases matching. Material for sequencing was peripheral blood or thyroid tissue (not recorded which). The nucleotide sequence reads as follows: TGCAGCGCCAAAAGGGCGGGGAAGTTTAGGGAGACCCAGTACTTC. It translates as CSAKRAGKFRETQYF. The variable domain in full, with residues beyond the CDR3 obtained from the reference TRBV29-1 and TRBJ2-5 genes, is SAVISQKPSRDICQRGTSLTIQCQVDSQVTMMFWYRQQPGQSLTLIATANQGSEATYESGFVIDKFPISRPNLTFSTLTVSNMSPEDSSIYLCSAKRAGKFRETQYFGPGTRLLVL.